This TCR beta chain was identified during a study of blood T cell repertoires in COVID-19. The assay was immunoSEQ multiplex PCR, and TCRdb's table has in-frame clones only and misses some. The data contain around 160,000 clones, around nine tenths of them singletons. The CDR3 spans 17 residues. The J segment lost 5 bases and the V segment lost 4 bases, leaving 13 bases of the junction unmatched. Germline assignment: CDR1 LNHDA and CDR2 SQIVND (reference sequence). The receptor comes from a woman aged 70-85 years with COVID-19, enrolled during active disease. The sequenced material came from peripheral blood. The chain has TRBV19 and TRBJ1-5; 8 bases match TRBD1. The DNA for the CDR3 is TGTGCCAGTAGTAAGAGACAGGGGCCCACACGGCATCAGCCCCAGCATTTT. Translation gives CASSKRQGPTRHQPQHF.